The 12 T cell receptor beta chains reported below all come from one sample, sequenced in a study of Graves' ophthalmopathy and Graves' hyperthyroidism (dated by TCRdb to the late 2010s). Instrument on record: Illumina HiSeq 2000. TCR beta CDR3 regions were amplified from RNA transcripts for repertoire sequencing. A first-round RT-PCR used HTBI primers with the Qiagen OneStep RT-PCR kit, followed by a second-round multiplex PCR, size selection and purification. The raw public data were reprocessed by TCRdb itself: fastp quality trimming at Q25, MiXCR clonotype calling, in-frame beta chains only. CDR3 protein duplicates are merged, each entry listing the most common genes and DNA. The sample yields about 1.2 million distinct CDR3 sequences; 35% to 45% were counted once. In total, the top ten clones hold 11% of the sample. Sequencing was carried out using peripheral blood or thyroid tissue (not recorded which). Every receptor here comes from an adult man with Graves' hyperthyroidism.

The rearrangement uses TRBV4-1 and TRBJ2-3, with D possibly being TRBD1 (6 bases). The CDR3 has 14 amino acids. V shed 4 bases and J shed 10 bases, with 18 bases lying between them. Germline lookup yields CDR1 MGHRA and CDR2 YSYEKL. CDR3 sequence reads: CASSPMAGAGAQYF. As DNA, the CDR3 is TGCGCCAGCAGCCCGATGGCAGGCGCAGGGGCGCAGTATTTT.

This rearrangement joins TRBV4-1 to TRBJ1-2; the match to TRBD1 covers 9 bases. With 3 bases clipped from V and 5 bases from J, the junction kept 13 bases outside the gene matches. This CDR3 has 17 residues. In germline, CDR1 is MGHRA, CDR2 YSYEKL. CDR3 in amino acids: CASSHDRGMRGWYGYTF. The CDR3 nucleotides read TGCGCCAGCAGCCACGACAGGGGGATGCGAGGGTGGTATGGCTACACCTTC.

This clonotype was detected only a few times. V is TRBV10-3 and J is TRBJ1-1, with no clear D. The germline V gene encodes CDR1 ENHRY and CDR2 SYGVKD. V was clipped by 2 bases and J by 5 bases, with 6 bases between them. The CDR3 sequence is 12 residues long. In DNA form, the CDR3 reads TGTGCCATCAGTGAGGGCAGGACTGAAGCTTTCTTT. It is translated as CAISEGRTEAFF.

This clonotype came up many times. The CDR3: CASSWELSDRADNQPQHF. As DNA, the CDR3 is TGTGCCAGCAGCTGGGAACTCTCGGACAGGGCCGACAATCAGCCCCAGCATTTT. The rearrangement joins TRBV7-9 to TRBJ1-5; 8 bases are shared with TRBD1. This CDR3 is built from 18 residues. The V and J ends lost 4 bases and 3 bases, in that order; junction bases with no gene match: 14. Germline loops: CDR1 SEHNR, CDR2 FQNEAQ (reference sequence).

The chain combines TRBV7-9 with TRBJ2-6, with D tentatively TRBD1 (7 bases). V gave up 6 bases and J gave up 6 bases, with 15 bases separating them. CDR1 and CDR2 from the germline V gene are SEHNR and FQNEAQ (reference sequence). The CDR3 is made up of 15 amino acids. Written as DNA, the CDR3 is TGTGCCAGCAGTCCGGGCGGGACAGTGGCCAACGTCCTGACTTTC. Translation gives CASSPGGTVANVLTF. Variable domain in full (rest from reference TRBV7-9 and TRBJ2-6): DTGVSQNPRHKITKRGQNVTFRCDPISEHNRLYWYRQTLGQGPEFLTYFQNEAQLEKSRLLSDRFSAERPKGSFSTLEIQRTEQGDSAMYLCASSPGGTVANVLTFGAGSRLTVL.

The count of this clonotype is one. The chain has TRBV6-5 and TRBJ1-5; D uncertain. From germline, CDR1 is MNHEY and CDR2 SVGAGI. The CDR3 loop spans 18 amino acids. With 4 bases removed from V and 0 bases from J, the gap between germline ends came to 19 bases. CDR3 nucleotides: TGTGCCAGCAGTTTTGAGGCAACAAGATTCTATAGCAATCAGCCCCAGCATTTT. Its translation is CASSFEATRFYSNQPQHF.

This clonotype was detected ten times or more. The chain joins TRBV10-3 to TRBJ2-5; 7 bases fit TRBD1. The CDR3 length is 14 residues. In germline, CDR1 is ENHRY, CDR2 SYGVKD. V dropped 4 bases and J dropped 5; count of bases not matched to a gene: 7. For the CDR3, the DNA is TGTGCCATCAGTGGGACAGGTTCCATGGAGACCCAGTACTTC. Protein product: CAISGTGSMETQYF.

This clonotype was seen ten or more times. This CDR3 reads CAQAGRPSYEQYF. Here the CDR3 DNA reads TGTGCCCAAGCGGGACGGCCTTCCTACGAGCAGTACTTC. This chain links TRBV28 with TRBJ2-7, with TRBD2 matching 7 bases. CDR1 and CDR2 from the germline V gene are MDHEN and SYDVKM. The CDR3 is 13 amino acids. J lost 1 base, V lost 11 bases, and 8 bases had no gene match.

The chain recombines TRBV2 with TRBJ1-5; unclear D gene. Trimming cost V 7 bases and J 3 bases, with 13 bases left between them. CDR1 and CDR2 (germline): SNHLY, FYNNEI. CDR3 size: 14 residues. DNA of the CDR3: TGTGCCAGCACCACTGGACCGCACAATCAGCCCCAGCATTTT. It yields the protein CASTTGPHNQPQHF.

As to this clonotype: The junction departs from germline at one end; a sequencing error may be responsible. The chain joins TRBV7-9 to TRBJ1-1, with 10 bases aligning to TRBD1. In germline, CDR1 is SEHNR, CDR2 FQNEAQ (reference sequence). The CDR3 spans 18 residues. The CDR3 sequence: CASSYTDRGRFPHTEAFF. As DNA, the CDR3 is TGCGCCAGCAGCTACACTGACAGGGGGCGATTCCCCCACACTGAAGCTTTCTTT. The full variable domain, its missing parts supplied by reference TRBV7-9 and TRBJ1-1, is DTGVSQNPRHKITKRGQNVTFRCDPISEHNRLYWYRQTLGQGPEFLTYFQNEAQLEKSRLLSDRFSAERPKGSFSTLEIQRTEQGDSAMYLCASSYTDRGRFPHTEAFFGQGTRLTVV.

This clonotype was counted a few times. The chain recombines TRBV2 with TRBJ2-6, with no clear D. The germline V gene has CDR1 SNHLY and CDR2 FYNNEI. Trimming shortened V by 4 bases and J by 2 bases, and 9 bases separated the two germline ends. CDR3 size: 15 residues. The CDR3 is CASSAPDAGANVLTF. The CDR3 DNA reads TGTGCCAGCAGTGCGCCAGACGCTGGGGCCAACGTCCTGACTTTC.

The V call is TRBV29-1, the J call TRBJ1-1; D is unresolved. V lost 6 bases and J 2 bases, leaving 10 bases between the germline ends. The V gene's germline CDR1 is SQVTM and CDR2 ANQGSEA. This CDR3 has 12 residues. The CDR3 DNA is TGCAGCGTAAACGGGATTAACACTGAAGCTTTCTTT. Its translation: CSVNGINTEAFF. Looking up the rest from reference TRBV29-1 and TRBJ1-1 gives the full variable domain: SAVISQKPSRDICQRGTSLTIQCQVDSQVTMMFWYRQQPGQSLTLIATANQGSEATYESGFVIDKFPISRPNLTFSTLTVSNMSPEDSSIYLCSVNGINTEAFFGQGTRLTVV.